This TCR beta chain is drawn from a study of cytomegalovirus exposure and HLA in healthy donors. Study-wide findings and caveats: Association of a missense DCLRE1C variant with TCR beta V- and J-gene trimming was reported in a later analysis.

The PCR used 60 Vbeta and 13 Jbeta primers. Repertoires were generated with immunoSEQ multiplex PCR, while TCRdb's copy carries only in-frame clones and drops some. This sample's table has about 82,000 clones. The CDR3 sequence is 15 residues long. Germline lookup yields CDR1 MNHNY and CDR2 SVGAGI (reference sequence). V gave up 6 bases and J gave up 8 bases; unmatched junction bases: 10. Turning to this clone: Its antigen is currently unknown.

The chain links TRBV6-6 to TRBJ1-2, with 12 nucleotides matching TRBD1. The sequencing input was PBMCs. This sequence was found in a woman between 25 and 40 years old in good health and CMV-seronegative. In nucleotides, the CDR3 is TGTGCCAGCAGAAACATCGGGACAGGGGGCGCGGGCTACACCTTC. Its protein is CASRNIGTGGAGYTF.